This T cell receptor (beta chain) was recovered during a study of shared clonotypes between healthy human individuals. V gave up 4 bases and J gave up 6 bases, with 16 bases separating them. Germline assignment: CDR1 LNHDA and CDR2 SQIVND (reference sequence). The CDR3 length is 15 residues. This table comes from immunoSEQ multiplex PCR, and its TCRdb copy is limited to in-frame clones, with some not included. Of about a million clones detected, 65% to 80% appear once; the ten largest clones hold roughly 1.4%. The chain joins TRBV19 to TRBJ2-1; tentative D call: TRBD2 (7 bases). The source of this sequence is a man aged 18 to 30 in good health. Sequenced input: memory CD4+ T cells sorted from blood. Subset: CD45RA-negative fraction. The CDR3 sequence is CASSKGGVGRNEQFF. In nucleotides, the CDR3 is TGTGCCAGTAGTAAAGGGGGGGTCGGCCGCAATGAGCAGTTCTTC.